The T cell receptor (beta chain) described here comes from a study of OX40 agonist ivuxolimab in advanced cancers. Study overall: Earlier anti-PD-1, anti-PD-L1 or anti-CTLA-4 therapy was permitted; roughly 42% had received some. Study results and limitations: In a subset of nonresponders, normalized T-cell clonal expansion was also low.

Turning to this clone: Its antigen is not identified.

The repertoire was sequenced with immunoSEQ multiplex PCR; TCRdb's copy has only in-frame clones and lacks some. The sample records some 50,000 clones, roughly 85% being singletons. If patients had autoimmune disease history or systemic immunosuppression, they were excluded. Collection of blood occurred at baseline, at cycle 4 day 1, and at cycle 7 day 1. This CDR3 is built from 14 residues. Germline V gene sequence: CDR1 SNHLY, CDR2 FYNNEI. Trimming left V 0 bases short and J 4 bases short, with 8 bases between. V is TRBV2 and J is TRBJ2-3; D ambiguous. The material was CD4+ or CD8+ T cells sorted from blood, obtained in a trial of the OX40 agonist ivuxolimab. The sequence was collected from an adult with an advanced solid tumor such as melanoma, head and neck, liver or kidney cancer. In DNA form, the CDR3 reads TGTGCCAGCAGTGAAGCTAGCATGTCAGATACGCAGTATTTT. Its translation: CASSEASMSDTQYF.